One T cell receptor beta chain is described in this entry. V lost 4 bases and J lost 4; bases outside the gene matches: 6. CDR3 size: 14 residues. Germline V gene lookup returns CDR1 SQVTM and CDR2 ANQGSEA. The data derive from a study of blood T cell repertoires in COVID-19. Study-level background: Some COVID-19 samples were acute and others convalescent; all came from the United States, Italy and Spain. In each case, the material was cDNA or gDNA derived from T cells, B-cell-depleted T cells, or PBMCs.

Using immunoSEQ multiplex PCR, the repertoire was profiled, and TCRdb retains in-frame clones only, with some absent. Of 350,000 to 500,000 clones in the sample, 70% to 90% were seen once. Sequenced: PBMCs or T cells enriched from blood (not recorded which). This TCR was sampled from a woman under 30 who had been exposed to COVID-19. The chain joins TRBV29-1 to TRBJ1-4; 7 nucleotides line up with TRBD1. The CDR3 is CSVVPDRRNEKLFF. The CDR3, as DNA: TGCAGCGTTGTACCGGACAGGCGTAATGAAAAACTGTTTTTT.